This record covers a single TCR beta chain. With 4 bases removed from V and 10 bases from J, the gap between germline ends came to 11 bases. This CDR3 contains 11 residues. The germline V gene has CDR1 SEHNR and CDR2 FQNEAQ (reference sequence). This specimen comes from a study of blood T cell repertoires in COVID-19. About the research overall: COVID-19 samples, acute and convalescent, were from the United States, Italy and Spain. Sample material is recorded as cDNA or gDNA derived from T cells, B-cell-depleted T cells, or PBMCs.

As handled by the study authors: Amplifying reference gene primers gave estimates of nucleated cell counts. Data came from immunoSEQ multiplex PCR; TCRdb stores just in-frame clones and leaves some out. D and trimming were read from the DNA, whereas the V and J calls and clone size are those reported in that table. The data hold 40,000 to 50,000 clones, with about 88% observed a single time. The TCR sequence derives from a human donor in a cohort sampled during active COVID-19. The chain recombines TRBV7-9 with TRBJ2-7; D possibly corresponds to TRBD2 (5 bases). Specimen: peripheral blood. CDR3 region: CASSSERTQYF. The CDR3 DNA reads as TGTGCCAGCAGCTCGGAGCGGACTCAGTACTTC.